These 29 T cell receptor beta chains came from one sample sequenced in a study of shared clonotypes between healthy human individuals. The table came from immunoSEQ multiplex PCR; TCRdb's copy has only in-frame clones and leaves some out. This table has roughly 2.5 million clones, more than 80% appearing once. Sequencing was carried out using naive CD4+ T cells sorted from blood. The sample's subset: CD45RA+ positively selected. All receptors derive from a man younger than 35 in good health.

This chain links TRBV2 with TRBJ2-7; no firm D call. Looked up from germline, CDR1 is SNHLY and CDR2 is FYNNEI. This CDR3 is 12 amino acids long. V was cut by 5 bases and J by 8 bases, with 13 bases left in between. The CDR3 reads CASSRDRRQQYF. CDR3 coding DNA: TGTGCCAGCAGTAGAGACCGTCGGCAGCAGTACTTC. Full variable domain (rest looked up from reference TRBV2 and TRBJ2-7): EPEVTQTPSHQVTQMGQEVILRCVPISNHLYFYWYRQILGQKVEFLVSFYNNEISEKSEIFDDQFSVERPDGSNFTLKIRSTKLEDSAMYFCASSRDRRQQYFGPGTRLTVT.

The chain employs TRBV6-6 and TRBJ1-5; no clear D gene. Germline CDR1 is MNHNY and CDR2 is SVGAGI (reference sequence). The V end was cut by 6 bases, the J end by 0 bases, with 15 bases between. This CDR3 is built from 16 residues. As DNA, the CDR3 is TGTGCCAGCAGGCAGGACGGGATTTATAGCAATCAGCCCCAGCATTTT. Protein: CASRQDGIYSNQPQHF.

This chain joins TRBV6-1 and TRBJ2-7, with TRBD2 identical over 9 bases. After removal of 1 base from V and 4 bases from J, the junction contained 5 bases not matched to a gene. The germline V gene encodes CDR1 MNHNS and CDR2 SASEGT. This CDR3 has 15 amino acids. Written as DNA, the CDR3 is TGTGCCAGCAGTGAAGGCCTAGCGGGAATATACGAGCAGTACTTC. This gives the protein CASSEGLAGIYEQYF.

About this clone: Distinct nucleotide sequences in the sample also encode this CDR3. This chain links TRBV19 with TRBJ2-2, with unresolved D. The ends were cut back, 5 bases at V and 5 bases at J, with 6 bases in the middle. Germline V lookup: CDR1 LNHDA, CDR2 SQIVND (reference sequence). The CDR3 length is 12 residues. CDR3 bases: TGTGCCAGTAGTCTGGGGACCGGGGAGCTGTTTTTT. It encodes CASSLGTGELFF.

V usage is TRBV10-1 and J usage is TRBJ2-5; no firm D call. In germline, CDR1 is WNHNN, CDR2 SYGVQD (reference sequence). The ends were cut back, 3 bases at V and 1 base at J, with 3 bases in the middle. The CDR3 is 12 amino acids. In nucleotides, the CDR3 is TGCGCCAGCAGTGACTTCCAAGAGACCCAGTACTTC. Protein sequence: CASSDFQETQYF.

This clone was counted a single time. This chain uses TRBV19 with TRBJ2-6; a weak D match, TRBD1 (6 bases). Trimming stripped 6 bases from V and 1 base from J, with 19 bases between. Germline V gene lookup returns CDR1 LNHDA and CDR2 SQIVND (reference sequence). The CDR3 spans 18 residues. The CDR3 spells CASSPGTSYASGANVLTF. The CDR3, as DNA: TGTGCCAGTAGCCCCGGGACATCGTACGCATCTGGGGCCAACGTCCTGACTTTC.

The chain couples TRBV10-3 to TRBJ2-5; tentatively, D is TRBD1 (5 bases). This CDR3 has 14 amino acids. Trimming shortened V by 3 bases and J by 2 bases, and 10 bases separated the two germline ends. Per germline, CDR1 ENHRY and CDR2 SYGVKD. This chain's CDR3 is CAISEEPGQETQYF. The CDR3 DNA is TGTGCCATCAGTGAAGAGCCAGGGCAAGAGACCCAGTACTTC.

The V call is TRBV28, the J call TRBJ2-2, with D unclear. Trimming took off 7 bases at V and 6 bases at J, with 15 bases between the two ends. Germline CDR1 and CDR2: MDHEN and SYDVKM. The CDR3 loop spans 14 amino acids. CDR3 coding DNA: TGTGCCAGCATGAAGAGTACGGTATCCGGGGAGCTGTTTTTT. Encoded protein: CASMKSTVSGELFF.

Details on this clone: Other DNA sequences in the same sample also yield this CDR3. The gene calls are TRBV28 and TRBJ1-1, with 9 bases identical to TRBD1. V dropped 3 bases and J dropped 2; count of bases not matched to a gene: 4. CDR3 length: 15 amino acids. The germline CDR1 and CDR2 sequences are MDHEN and SYDVKM. Here the CDR3 reads CASSLVDRGNTEAFF. CDR3 nucleotides: TGTGCCAGCAGTTTGGTGGACAGGGGCAACACTGAAGCTTTCTTT.

Worth noting for this clone: This specimen includes other DNA sequences encoding the same CDR3. V is TRBV5-6 and J is TRBJ2-7; D is undetermined. V lost 0 bases and J lost 6, with 4 bases in between. The CDR3 covers 11 residues. Germline V gene lookup returns CDR1 SGHDT and CDR2 YYEEEE. The CDR3 sequence: CASSLVSEQYF. The CDR3 DNA sequence: TGTGCCAGCAGCTTGGTTAGCGAGCAGTACTTC.

The chain employs TRBV6-1 and TRBJ2-5; tentatively, D is TRBD1 (6 bases). This CDR3 spans 13 amino acids. The ends were cut back, 6 bases at V and 5 bases at J, with 13 bases in the middle. Germline V gene data show CDR1 as MNHNS and CDR2 as SASEGT. Written as DNA, the CDR3 is TGTGCCAGCAGGGGACACGGAGGTGAGACCCAGTACTTC. It is translated as CASRGHGGETQYF.

This chain connects TRBV10-3 to TRBJ2-3, with D unresolved. Per germline, CDR1 ENHRY and CDR2 SYGVKD. Between the trimmed V and J ends, which lost 0 bases and 0 bases, there was a span of 13 bases. This CDR3 comprises 17 residues. CDR3 protein: CAISESGSYLSTDTQYF. CDR3 DNA: TGTGCCATCAGTGAGTCGGGGTCTTATCTTAGCACAGATACGCAGTATTTT.

J is TRBJ2-2 and V is TRBV29-1; 10 bases line up with TRBD2. This CDR3 contains 15 residues. V dropped 6 bases and J dropped 3; count of bases not matched to a gene: 7. Germline assignment: CDR1 SQVTM and CDR2 ANQGSEA. CDR3 coding DNA: TGCAGCGTCGCCACCGGGACTAGCGACACCGGGGAGCTGTTTTTT. Translating it yields CSVATGTSDTGELFF.

The chain employs TRBV27 and TRBJ2-1, with a possible D match to TRBD1 (6 bases). There are 14 residues in the CDR3. Germline CDR1 is MNHEY and CDR2 is SMNVEV (reference sequence). V gave up 4 bases and J gave up 2 bases, with 9 bases separating them. CDR3 amino acids: CASSSRGTYNEQFF. CDR3 bases: TGTGCCAGCAGTTCCAGGGGAACCTACAATGAGCAGTTCTTC.

This chain uses TRBV6-5 with TRBJ1-2, with a tentative D call TRBD1 (5 bases). The V gene's germline CDR1 is MNHEY and CDR2 SVGAGI. This CDR3 comprises 15 residues. V shed 2 bases and J shed 3 bases, with 13 bases lying between them. In nucleotides, the CDR3 is TGTGCCAGCAGTTACCTGGGACGGCTAGACTATGGCTACACCTTC. Translating it yields CASSYLGRLDYGYTF.

V is TRBV2 and J is TRBJ2-5; possibly TRBD1 or TRBD2 for D (5 bases each). CDR1 is SNHLY, CDR2 FYNNEI, per germline. Trimming pared 6 bases from V and 0 bases from J, leaving 11 bases between. This CDR3 has 14 amino acids. CDR3 in DNA: TGTGCCAGCAGGGGCAGGGAGTACCAAGAGACCCAGTACTTC. Protein product: CASRGREYQETQYF.

DNA for the CDR3: TGTGCCAGCAGCTTGATAGGGGGCGGGTATAATTCACCCCTCCACTTT. Translation gives CASSLIGGGYNSPLHF. This chain joins TRBV5-6 and TRBJ1-6; TRBD1 matches at 7 bases. Germline CDR1 reads SGHDT; CDR2 reads YYEEEE. Losses at the gene ends were 1 base for V and 4 bases for J; bases not matched to a gene: 5. This CDR3 has 16 residues.

V usage is TRBV7-9 and J usage is TRBJ2-5; possible D gene TRBD1, 5 bases. The J call may not be correct, given that the DNA end is closer to TRBJ2-7. Germline CDR1 is SEHNR and CDR2 is FQNEAQ (reference sequence). The CDR3 is 14 residues long. The CDR3 protein is CASSPLQGKYEQYF. The CDR3 DNA sequence: TGTGCCAGCAGCCCTCTGCAGGGAAAGTACGAGCAGTACTTC.

V is TRBV6-5 and J is TRBJ1-1; tentative D call: TRBD1 (6 bases). The germline CDR1 and CDR2 sequences are MNHEY and SVGAGI. This CDR3 region has 12 residues. The germline V and J ends were trimmed by 6 bases and 12 bases, with 17 bases remaining between them. The CDR3 loop reads CASSPQRGHTFF. For the CDR3, the DNA is TGTGCCAGCAGCCCCCAGCGGGGGCATACTTTCTTT.

This clone was counted a single time. J is TRBJ1-1 and V is TRBV4-1, with TRBD1 as a possible D gene (6 bases). The CDR3 loop spans 15 amino acids. V was trimmed by 2 bases and J by 1 base, leaving 11 bases between them. Germline V gives CDR1 MGHRA, CDR2 YSYEKL. DNA of the CDR3: TGCGCCAGCAGCCAATCCGGGACAACGAACACTGAAGCTTTCTTT. Its protein is CASSQSGTTNTEAFF.

On this clone: One end of the junction varies from germline; a read error may be responsible. The chain employs TRBV5-1 and TRBJ1-6; no reliable D call. Germline V lookup: CDR1 SGHRS, CDR2 YFSETQ. The CDR3 is made up of 18 amino acids. CDR3 in amino acids: CASRLVFSVGPTNSPLHF. The CDR3 nucleotides read TGCGCCAGCAGATTGGTATTCTCTGTTGGTCCCACTAATTCACCCCTCCACTTT.

V usage is TRBV29-1 and J usage is TRBJ1-1, with a weak D call TRBD1 (5 bases). Trimming cost V 7 bases and J 1 base, with 16 bases left between them. Germline CDR1 reads SQVTM; CDR2 reads ANQGSEA. This CDR3 has 14 amino acids. CDR3 protein: CSAMRGRENTEAFF. The CDR3, as DNA: TGCAGCGCAATGAGGGGACGGGAGAACACTGAAGCTTTCTTT.

The chain is built from TRBV30 and TRBJ2-7; D uncertain. Germline V gene sequence: CDR1 GTSNPN, CDR2 SVGIG (reference sequence). The V and J ends lost 0 bases and 7 bases respectively, with 16 bases between them. This CDR3 is 14 amino acids long. This CDR3 is CAWSVGRVEEEQYF. CDR3 sequence (DNA): TGTGCCTGGAGTGTAGGAAGAGTCGAGGAGGAGCAGTACTTC.

The rearrangement links TRBV2 to TRBJ1-2, with TRBD1 as a possible D gene (5 bases). This CDR3 contains 14 residues. Germline CDR1 is SNHLY and CDR2 is FYNNEI. The V gene lost 2 bases and the J gene lost 4 bases, with 11 bases spanning the gap. The CDR3: CASSERQKAYGYTF. In DNA form, the CDR3 reads TGTGCCAGCAGTGAACGACAGAAGGCCTATGGCTACACCTTC.

The chain couples TRBV11-3 to TRBJ1-3; D is unclear. V was clipped by 6 bases and J by 0 bases, with 12 bases between them. There are 15 residues in the CDR3. The V gene's germline CDR1 is SGHNT and CDR2 YENEEA. The CDR3 DNA reads TGTGCCAGCAGGAGAGACTGTCGCTCTGGAAACACCATATATTTT. Translation: CASRRDCRSGNTIYF.

This clone was seen only once. One junction end disagrees with the germline gene, perhaps due to a read error. The chain is built from TRBV7-7 and TRBJ2-5; the D is unclear. The CDR3 sequence is 13 residues long. Per germline, CDR1 SSHAT and CDR2 FNYEAQ (reference sequence). CDR3 DNA: TGTGCTAGCAGCTTACGGTGGCAGGAGACCCAGTACTTC. It is translated as CASSLRWQETQYF.

The V call is TRBV9, the J call TRBJ1-2, with unresolved D. Germline CDR1 reads SGDLS; CDR2 reads YYNGEE. The CDR3 is 14 amino acids. The V gene lost 2 bases and the J gene lost 1 base, with 9 bases spanning the gap. CDR3 coding DNA: TGTGCCAGCAGCGTTACAACGGATAACTATGGCTACACCTTC. Amino acid sequence: CASSVTTDNYGYTF.

The V gene is TRBV15, the J gene TRBJ1-5; weak D call: TRBD1 (5 bases). The CDR3 consists of 16 residues. Germline values: CDR1 LNHNV, CDR2 YYDKDF (reference sequence). Trimming removed 0 bases from V and 4 bases from J, with 13 bases in between. CDR3 nucleotides: TGTGCCACCAGCAGAGAACTATCGCAGGGTAATCAGCCCCAGCATTTT. Its protein product is CATSRELSQGNQPQHF.

V is TRBV6-4 and J is TRBJ2-2, with D unclear. The CDR3 runs 14 residues. V shed 4 bases and J shed 4 bases, with 10 bases lying between them. Looked up from germline, CDR1 is MRHNA and CDR2 is SNTAGT. The DNA of the CDR3 is TGTGCCAGCAGTGTTGAGGAGAGCACCGGGGAGCTGTTTTTT. It codes for CASSVEESTGELFF.